This T cell receptor (beta chain) stems from a study of cytomegalovirus exposure and HLA in healthy donors. The overall study: Some 80 million unique TCRs from HLA-typed donors were held in an early data release.

This PCR relied on a set of 60 Vbeta primers and 13 Jbeta primers. In the source study's methods: Later reanalysis found tens of millions of unique TCR beta chains, around 10 million of them shared. TCRdb's table, derived via immunoSEQ multiplex PCR, lists solely in-frame clones and lacks some. V and J calls and clone size are as listed in that table; D and trimming were resolved from the DNA. The sample contains approximately 220,000 clones, 70% to 80% of which appear only once. Germline-derived CDR1 and CDR2 are SGHNT and YENEEA. V was pared by 5 bases and J by 4 bases, with 4 bases of the junction left unmatched. The CDR3 sequence is 14 residues long.

The clonotype originates from a woman aged 25-40 years in good health and CMV-seronegative. Sequenced material: PBMCs. This chain uses TRBV11-3 with TRBJ1-4; 7 nucleotides align to TRBD1. CDR3 in amino acids: CASSKGQDNEKLFF. The DNA of the CDR3 is TGTGCCAGCAGCAAAGGACAGGATAATGAAAAACTGTTTTTT.